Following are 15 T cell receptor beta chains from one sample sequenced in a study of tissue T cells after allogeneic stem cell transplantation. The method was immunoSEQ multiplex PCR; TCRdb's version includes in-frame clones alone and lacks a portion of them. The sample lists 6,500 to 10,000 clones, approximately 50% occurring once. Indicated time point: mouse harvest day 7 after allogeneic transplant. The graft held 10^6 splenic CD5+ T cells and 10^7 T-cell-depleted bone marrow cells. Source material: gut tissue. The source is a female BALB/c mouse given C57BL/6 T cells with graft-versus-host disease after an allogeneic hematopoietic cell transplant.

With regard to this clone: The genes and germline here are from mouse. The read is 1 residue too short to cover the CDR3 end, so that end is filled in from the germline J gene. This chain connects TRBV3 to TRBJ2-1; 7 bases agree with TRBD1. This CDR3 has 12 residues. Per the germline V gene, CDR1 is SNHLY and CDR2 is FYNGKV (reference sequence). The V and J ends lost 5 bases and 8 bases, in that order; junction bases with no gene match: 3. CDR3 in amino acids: CASSQQGSEQFF. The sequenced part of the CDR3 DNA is TGTGCCAGCAGCCAACAGGGGTCTGAGCAGTTC.

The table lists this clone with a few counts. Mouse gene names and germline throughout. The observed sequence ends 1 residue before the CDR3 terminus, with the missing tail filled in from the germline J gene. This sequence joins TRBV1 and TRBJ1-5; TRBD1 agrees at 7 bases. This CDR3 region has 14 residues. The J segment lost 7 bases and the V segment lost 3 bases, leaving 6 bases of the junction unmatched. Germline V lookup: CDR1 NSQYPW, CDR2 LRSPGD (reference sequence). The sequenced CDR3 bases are TGCACCTGCAGTGCCCGGGACAGAGGGCAGGCTCCGCTT. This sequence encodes CTCSARDRGQAPL. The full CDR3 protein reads CTCSARDRGQAPLF.

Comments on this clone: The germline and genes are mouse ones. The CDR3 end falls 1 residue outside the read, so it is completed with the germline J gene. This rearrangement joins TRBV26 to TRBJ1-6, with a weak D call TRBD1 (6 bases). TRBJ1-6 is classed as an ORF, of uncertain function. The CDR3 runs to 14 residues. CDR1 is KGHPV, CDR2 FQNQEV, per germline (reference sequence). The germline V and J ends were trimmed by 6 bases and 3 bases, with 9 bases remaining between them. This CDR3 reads CASSPGVYNSPLYF. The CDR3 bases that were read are TGTGCCAGCAGCCCAGGGGTCTATAATTCGCCCCTCTAC.

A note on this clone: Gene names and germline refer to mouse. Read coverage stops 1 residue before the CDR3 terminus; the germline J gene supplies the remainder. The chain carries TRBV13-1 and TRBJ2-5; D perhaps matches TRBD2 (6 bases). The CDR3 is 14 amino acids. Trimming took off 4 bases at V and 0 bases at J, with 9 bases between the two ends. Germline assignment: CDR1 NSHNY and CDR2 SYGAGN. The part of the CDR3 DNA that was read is TGTGCCAGCAGTCTGGGGTTTAACCAAGACACCCAGTAC. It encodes CASSLGFNQDTQY. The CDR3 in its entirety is CASSLGFNQDTQYF.

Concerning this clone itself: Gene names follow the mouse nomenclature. The CDR3 region is CTCSADRDKNTEVFF. The part of the CDR3 DNA that was read is TGCACCTGCAGTGCAGACCGGGACAAAAACACAGAAGTCTTC. This rearrangement joins TRBV1 to TRBJ1-1; tentative D call: TRBD1 (6 bases). The read comes to an end 1 residue before the CDR3 does, leaving the germline J gene to fill in the end. The V and J ends lost 0 bases and 1 base respectively, with 9 bases between them. The V gene's germline CDR1 is NSQYPW and CDR2 LRSPGD (reference sequence). The CDR3 covers 15 residues.

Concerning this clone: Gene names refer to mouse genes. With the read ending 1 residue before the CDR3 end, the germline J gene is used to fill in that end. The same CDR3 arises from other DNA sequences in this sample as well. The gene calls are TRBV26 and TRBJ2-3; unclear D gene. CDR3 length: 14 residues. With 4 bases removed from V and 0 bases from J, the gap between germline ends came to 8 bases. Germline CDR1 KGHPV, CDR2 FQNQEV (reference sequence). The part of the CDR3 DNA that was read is TGTGCCAGCAGTCGAGGGTCTAGTGCAGAAACGCTGTAT. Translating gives CASSRGSSAETLY. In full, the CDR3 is CASSRGSSAETLYF.

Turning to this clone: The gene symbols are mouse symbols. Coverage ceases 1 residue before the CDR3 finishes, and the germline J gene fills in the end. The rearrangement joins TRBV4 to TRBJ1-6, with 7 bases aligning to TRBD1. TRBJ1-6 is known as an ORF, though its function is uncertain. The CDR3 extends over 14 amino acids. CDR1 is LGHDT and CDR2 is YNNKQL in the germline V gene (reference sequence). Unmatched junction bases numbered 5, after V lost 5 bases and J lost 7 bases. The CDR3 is CASSRQGRNSPLYF. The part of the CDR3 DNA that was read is TGTGCCAGCAGCCGACAGGGCCGGAATTCGCCCCTCTAC.

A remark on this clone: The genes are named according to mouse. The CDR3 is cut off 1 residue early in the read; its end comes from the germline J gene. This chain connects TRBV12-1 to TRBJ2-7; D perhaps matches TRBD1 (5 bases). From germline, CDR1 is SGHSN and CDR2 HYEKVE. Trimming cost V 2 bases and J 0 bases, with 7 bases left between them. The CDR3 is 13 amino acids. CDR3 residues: CASSRQNSYEQYF. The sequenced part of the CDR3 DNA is TGTGCCAGCTCTCGACAGAACTCCTATGAACAGTAC.

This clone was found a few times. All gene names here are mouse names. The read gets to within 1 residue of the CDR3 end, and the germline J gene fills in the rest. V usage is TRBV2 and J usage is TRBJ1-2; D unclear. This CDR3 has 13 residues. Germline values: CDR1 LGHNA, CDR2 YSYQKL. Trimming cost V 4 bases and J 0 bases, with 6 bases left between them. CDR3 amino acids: CASSRTSNSDYTF. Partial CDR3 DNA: TGTGCCAGCAGCCGAACCTCAAACTCCGACTACACC.

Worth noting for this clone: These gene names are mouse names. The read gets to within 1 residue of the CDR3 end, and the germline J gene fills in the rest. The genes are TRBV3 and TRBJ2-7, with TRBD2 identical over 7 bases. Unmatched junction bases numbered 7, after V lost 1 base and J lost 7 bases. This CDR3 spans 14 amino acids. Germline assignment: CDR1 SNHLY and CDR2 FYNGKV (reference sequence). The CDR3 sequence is CASSLEARGGEQYF. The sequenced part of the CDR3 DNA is TGTGCCAGCAGCTTAGAAGCGCGGGGGGGGGAACAGTAC.

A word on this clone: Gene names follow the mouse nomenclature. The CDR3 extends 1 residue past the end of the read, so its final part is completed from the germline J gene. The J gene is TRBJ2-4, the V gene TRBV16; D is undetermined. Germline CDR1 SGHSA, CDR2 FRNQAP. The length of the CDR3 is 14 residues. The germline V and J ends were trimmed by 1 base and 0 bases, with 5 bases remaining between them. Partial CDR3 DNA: TGTGCAAGCAGCTTAGTAGCCAGTCAAAACACCTTGTAC. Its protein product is CASSLVASQNTLY. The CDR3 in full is CASSLVASQNTLYF.

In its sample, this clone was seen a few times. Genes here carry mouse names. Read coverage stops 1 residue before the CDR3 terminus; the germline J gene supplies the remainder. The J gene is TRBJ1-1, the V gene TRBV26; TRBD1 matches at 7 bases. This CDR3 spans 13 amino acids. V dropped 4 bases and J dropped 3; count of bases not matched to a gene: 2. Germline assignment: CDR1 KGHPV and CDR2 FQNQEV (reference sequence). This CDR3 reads CASSRQGDTEVFF. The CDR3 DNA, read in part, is TGTGCCAGCAGTCGACAGGGCGACACAGAAGTCTTC.

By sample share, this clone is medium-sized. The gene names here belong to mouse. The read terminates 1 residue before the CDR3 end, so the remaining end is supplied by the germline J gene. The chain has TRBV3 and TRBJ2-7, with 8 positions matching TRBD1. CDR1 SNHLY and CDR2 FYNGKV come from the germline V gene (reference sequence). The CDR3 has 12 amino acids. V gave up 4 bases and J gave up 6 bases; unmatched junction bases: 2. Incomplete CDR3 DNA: TGTGCCAGCAGCTCACAGGGGGGTGAACAGTAC. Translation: CASSSQGGEQY. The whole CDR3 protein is CASSSQGGEQYF.

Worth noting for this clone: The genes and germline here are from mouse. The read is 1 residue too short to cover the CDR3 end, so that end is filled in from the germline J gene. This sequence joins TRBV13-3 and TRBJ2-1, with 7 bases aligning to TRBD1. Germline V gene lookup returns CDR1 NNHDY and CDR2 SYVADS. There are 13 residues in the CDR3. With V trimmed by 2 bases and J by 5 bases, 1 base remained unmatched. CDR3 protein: CASSDQGDAEQFF. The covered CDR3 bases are TGTGCCAGCAGTGACCAGGGGGATGCTGAGCAGTTC.

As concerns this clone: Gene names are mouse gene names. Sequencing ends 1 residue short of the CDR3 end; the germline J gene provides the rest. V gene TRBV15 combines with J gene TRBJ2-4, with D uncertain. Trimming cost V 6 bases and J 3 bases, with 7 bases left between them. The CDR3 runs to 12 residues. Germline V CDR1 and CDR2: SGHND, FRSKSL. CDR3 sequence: CASSSRQNTLYF. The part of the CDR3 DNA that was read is TGTGCCAGCAGCTCCCGGCAAAACACCTTGTAC. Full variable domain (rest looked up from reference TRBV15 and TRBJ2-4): DAGVTQTPRHEVAEKGQTIILKCEPVSGHNDLFWYRQTKIQGLELLSYFRSKSLMEDGGAFKDRFKAEMLNSSFSTLKIQPTEPKDSAVYLCASSSRQNTLYFGAGTRLSVL.